What follows is one TCR beta chain and its context. Antigen unknown. The sample is drawn from a study of shared clonotypes between healthy human individuals. Broader study findings: Measured sharing among donors was expected to vary with sequencing depth. Naive subsets generally exceeded memory subsets in estimated richness.

The CDR3 totals 13 residues. The germline V and J ends were trimmed by 2 bases and 9 bases, with 14 bases remaining between them. Germline CDR1 is MNHEY and CDR2 is SMNVEV (reference sequence). Genomic DNA belonging to each subset was distributed in equal measure over several immunoSEQ plates. The authors' processing: Quality scores were absent from the junction-only immunoSEQ sequences, so filtering differed. Assay used: immunoSEQ multiplex PCR; TCRdb lists only in-frame clones, some missing. V and J calls and clone size are as listed in that table; D and trimming were resolved from the DNA. The sample lists about 2.2 million clones, just under 95% occurring once. Only CD45RO-negative cells positively selected for CCR7 counted as naive CD8 cells, so terminally differentiated effector memory CD45RA+ cells were excluded.

The receptor's source is a man aged 18 to 35 in good health. Some clones in this sample may be carry-over from other donors' samples. Sequenced input: naive CD8+ T cells from PBMCs. The V call is TRBV27, the J call TRBJ2-7; D possibly corresponds to TRBD1 (5 bases). The CDR3 sequence: CASSLSAGLGQYF. DNA for the CDR3: TGTGCCAGCAGTTTAAGCGCAGGGTTGGGGCAGTACTTC.